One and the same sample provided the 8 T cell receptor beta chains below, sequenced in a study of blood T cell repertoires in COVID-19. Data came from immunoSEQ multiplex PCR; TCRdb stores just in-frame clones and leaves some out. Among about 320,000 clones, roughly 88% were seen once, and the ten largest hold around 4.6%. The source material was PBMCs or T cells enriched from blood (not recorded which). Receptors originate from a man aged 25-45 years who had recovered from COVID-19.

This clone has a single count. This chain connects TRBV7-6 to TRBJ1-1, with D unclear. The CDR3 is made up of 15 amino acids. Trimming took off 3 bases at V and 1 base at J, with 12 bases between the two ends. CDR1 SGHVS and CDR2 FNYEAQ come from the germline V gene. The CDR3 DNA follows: TGTGCCAGCAGCTTGCACCCGGGTGGGAACACTGAAGCTTTCTTT. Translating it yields CASSLHPGGNTEAFF.

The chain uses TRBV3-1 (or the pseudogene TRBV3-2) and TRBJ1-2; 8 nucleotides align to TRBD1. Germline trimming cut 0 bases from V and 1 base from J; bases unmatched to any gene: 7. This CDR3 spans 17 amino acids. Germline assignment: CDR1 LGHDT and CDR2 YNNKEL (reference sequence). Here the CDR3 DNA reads TGTGCCAGCAGCCAAGATCTAGGGACAGGAGTTAACTATGGCTACACCTTC. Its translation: CASSQDLGTGVNYGYTF.

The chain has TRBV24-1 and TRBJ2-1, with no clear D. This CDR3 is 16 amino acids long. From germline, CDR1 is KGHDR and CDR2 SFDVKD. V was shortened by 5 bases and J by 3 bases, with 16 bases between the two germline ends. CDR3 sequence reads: CATSGPNQRDYNEQFF. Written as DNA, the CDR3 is TGTGCCACCAGTGGTCCAAACCAACGAGACTACAATGAGCAGTTCTTC.

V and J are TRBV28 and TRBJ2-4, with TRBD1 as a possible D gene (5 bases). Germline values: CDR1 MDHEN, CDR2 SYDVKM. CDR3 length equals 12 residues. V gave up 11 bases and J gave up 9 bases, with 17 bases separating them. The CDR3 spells CAALGRVGIQYF. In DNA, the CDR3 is TGTGCCGCCTTGGGCAGGGTAGGCATTCAGTACTTC.

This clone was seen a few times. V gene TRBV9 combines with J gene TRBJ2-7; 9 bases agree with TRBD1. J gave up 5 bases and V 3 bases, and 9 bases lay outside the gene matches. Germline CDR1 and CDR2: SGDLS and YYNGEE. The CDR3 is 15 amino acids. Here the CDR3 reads CASSELPGQGHEQYF. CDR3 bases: TGTGCCAGCAGCGAACTACCGGGACAGGGCCACGAGCAGTACTTC.

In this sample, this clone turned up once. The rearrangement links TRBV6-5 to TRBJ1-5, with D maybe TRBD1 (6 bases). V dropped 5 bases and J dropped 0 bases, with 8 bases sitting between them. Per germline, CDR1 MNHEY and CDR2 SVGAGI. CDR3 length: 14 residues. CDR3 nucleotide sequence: TGTGCCAGCAGTATGGGACATAGCAATCAGCCCCAGCATTTT. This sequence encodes CASSMGHSNQPQHF.

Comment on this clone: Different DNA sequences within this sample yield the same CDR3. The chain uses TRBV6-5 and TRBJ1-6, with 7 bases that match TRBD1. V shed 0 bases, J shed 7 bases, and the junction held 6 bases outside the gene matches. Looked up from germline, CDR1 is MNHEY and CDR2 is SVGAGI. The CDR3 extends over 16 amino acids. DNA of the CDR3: TGTGCCAGCAGTTACTCGTCCAGGGGGTACAATTCACCCCTCCACTTT. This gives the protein CASSYSSRGYNSPLHF.

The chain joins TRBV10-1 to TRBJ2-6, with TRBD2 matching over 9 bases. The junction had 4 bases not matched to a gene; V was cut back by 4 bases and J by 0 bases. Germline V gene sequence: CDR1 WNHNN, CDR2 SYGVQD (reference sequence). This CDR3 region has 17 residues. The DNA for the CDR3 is TGCGCCAGCAGTGCTTCAGCGGGGGGCTCTGGGGCCAACGTCCTGACTTTC. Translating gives CASSASAGGSGANVLTF.